Sequencing of this T cell receptor beta chain was carried out in a study of blood T cells in healthy people across ages. After removal of 5 bases from V and 4 bases from J, the junction contained 7 bases not matched to a gene. The CDR3 is 15 residues long. CDR1 and CDR2 (germline): MNHEY, SVGAGI. A sample-barcoded 5' primer and a J-beta primer mix were used in a second PCR of roughly 7 to 11 cycles. Using its own MiXCR run on the 5' RACE reads, TCRdb lists one record per CDR3 protein. The table includes some 1,000,000 distinct CDR3 sequences, under 30% detected once. This clonotype was observed a handful of times. These records were also assigned to another study, of T cells of mothers and their children.

Sequencing used blood. The receptor comes from a girl aged 2 to 9 in good health. The chain links TRBV6-5 to TRBJ2-7; 11 bases are shared with TRBD1. The CDR3, as DNA: TGTGCCAGCAGTGGCCGGACAGGGGGCTTATACGAGCAGTACTTC. Protein product: CASSGRTGGLYEQYF.